These T cell receptor beta chains were read from a single sample in a study of monozygotic twins with inflammatory bowel disease. TCRdb processed the 5' RACE reads again and assigns one entry to each CDR3 protein, with no DNA. This table lists approximately 400,000 distinct CDR3 sequences. The sample taken for sequencing was blood. Source of these receptors: a human donor with ulcerative colitis or Crohn's disease, or a healthy co-twin of an affected twin (not recorded which). Each CDR3 is given with its conserved first and last residue.

J gene,V gene,CDR3 protein
TRBJ2-7,TRBV28,CASSLAGITYEQYF
TRBJ2-3,TRBV14,CASSPRGTNAYF
TRBJ1-6,TRBV27,CASSTRQGRSPLHF
TRBJ2-5,TRBV5-4,CASSSEIQMKETQYF
TRBJ2-7,TRBV5-1,CASSPGLALYEQYF
TRBJ1-5,TRBV6-1,CASTTGPVDQPQHF
TRBJ2-3,TRBV5-6,CASSFSGTPSTDTQYF
TRBJ2-2,TRBV20-1,CSARDRRGQGPGELFF
TRBJ2-2,TRBV10-3,CAIRTSGRNTGELFF
TRBJ2-7,TRBV12-3/TRBV12-4,CASSKLLSGRLYEQYF
TRBJ1-1,TRBV3-1,CASSQVLIVGNTEAFF
TRBJ2-4,TRBV18,CASSQSTVNIQYF
TRBJ2-6,TRBV19,CASSSRGPTPSGANVLTF
TRBJ2-3,TRBV5-6,CASSLVVQSTDTQYF
TRBJ2-7,TRBV18,CASGGRGPYEQYF
TRBJ2-7,TRBV18,CATSSPGEYEQYF
TRBJ1-2,TRBV30,CAWTPDRPDYGYTF
TRBJ1-1,TRBV10-3,CAVRGISDTEAFF
TRBJ2-7,TRBV30,CAWSPSRLAGGHEQYF
TRBJ1-3,TRBV13,CASSLEGWAAGNTIYF
TRBJ2-2,TRBV7-2,CASSFPQREGPTGELFF
TRBJ1-4,TRBV20-1,CSARDRPRDEKLFF
TRBJ2-3,TRBV4-1,CASSKLAGELTDTQYF
TRBJ1-6,TRBV20-1,CSARVKLSSYNSPLHF
TRBJ2-1,TRBV4-3,CASSAGRASSYNEQFF
TRBJ1-2,TRBV11-2,CASSLSNDGGYTF
TRBJ1-2,TRBV3-1,CASSQGLSGSYTF
TRBJ2-1,TRBV7-3,CASSPTLWGGGPLNEQFF
TRBJ2-2,TRBV10-3,CAISERVSGSGELFF
TRBJ1-1,TRBV29-1,CSVVNSQIAEAFF
TRBJ1-5,TRBV20-1,CSANSVEGPQRF
TRBJ2-7,TRBV7-2,CASSYQAVLGVEQYF
TRBJ2-2,TRBV28,CASTDPGLAISGELFF
TRBJ1-1,TRBV10-3,CATAQGTVYTEAFF
TRBJ1-1,TRBV27,CASRTTVNTEAFF
TRBJ1-1,TRBV27,CASRTVGGEAFF
TRBJ2-7,TRBV20-1,CSASPHTPGQGASYEQYF
TRBJ1-3,TRBV30,CAWMYSGTSGNTIYF
TRBJ1-1,TRBV6-1,CASRSGWQNTEAFF
TRBJ2-5,TRBV20-1,CSARGLQGGETQYF
TRBJ2-5,TRBV6-1,CASRTDSGGETQYF
TRBJ2-2,TRBV10-3,CAISGETGRSTGELFF
TRBJ2-1,TRBV7-7,CASSLDAGPYNEQFF
TRBJ1-1,TRBV3-1,CASSQGGGLRTEAFF